This T cell receptor beta chain was captured in a study of blood T cells in healthy people across ages (dated by TCRdb to between 2014 and 2016). Looking at the study overall: In model experiments, roughly one uniquely barcoded TCR beta cDNA molecule per two T cells was captured by template switching. The study measured age-related changes in TCR beta repertoire diversity using deep sequencing normalized with unique cDNA molecular identifiers. The donors were split into four age groups: young (average approximately 16 years), middle-aged (roughly 39), aged (around 67) and long-lived (approximately 80). To avoid experimental bias, donors of different ages were spread randomly across the sequencing lanes. The study analyzed two additional independent replicas of 1 million unique cDNA reads from the same blood draw for two donors, one aged 18 to 29 and one aged 80 or older.

Libraries came from 5' RACE. A second PCR of about 6 to 12 cycles was run with a J-beta primer mix and a sample-barcoded 5' primer. A unique molecular identifier was introduced onto each TCR beta cDNA molecule by a template-switch 5' adaptor carrying 12 random nucleotides. At least 2.5 million CDR3-containing paired-end reads were obtained from each sample. The Mint cDNA synthesis kit, primed by a TRBC-specific oligonucleotide, was used to synthesize first-strand cDNA from all RNA. After uracil-DNA glycosylase treatment, a first 18-cycle PCR used universal primers M1SS and BC2_uni_R on all cDNA. As for how the authors treated the data: Normalization of each sample was performed by random selection of 1 million high-quality reads, each carrying a distinct molecular identifier. Instead of being binned into consensus sequences, reads with shared molecular identifiers were discarded. CDR3 identification, clonotype clustering and error correction used MiTCR with a Q25 quality threshold and the strictest error-elimination algorithm. A nonparametric unseen species model with Euler transformation was used to estimate lower-bound total TCR beta diversity. TCRdb itself trimmed the public reads at Q25 with fastp, ran MiXCR and retained productive beta chains. Each record represents a unique CDR3 protein, reported with the most common genes and DNA among its rows. TCRdb's processing, not the authors', yielded these V and J calls. The sample includes approximately 1,700,000 distinct CDR3 sequences, with about two fifths observed a single time. The ten largest make up 20% to 25% of the sample.

Overall study results and their limits: The long-lived group showed more naive CD4+ T cells, fewer expanded clones and increased TCR diversity than the aged group, suggesting age selection. A strong correlation was found between observed TCR beta diversity and the percentage of naive T cells measured by flow cytometry. As age increased, observed TCR beta diversity per million T cells dropped in a roughly linear way, and a significant reduction was already evident by age roughly 40. Bulk unsorted PBMC profiling prevented conclusive comparison of naive and antigen-experienced compartments. Because the CMV infection status of the donors was unknown, age-related changes in expanded clonotypes may potentially have been confounded. Estimates of total diversity based on one million sequenced T cells were regarded as lower bounds and as underestimates.

This clonotype appeared once. What this receptor recognizes is not known. No per-base quality is available; no much larger clone lies one base away. The donors were roughly 38 Caucasian individuals from Russia, aged 6 to 90 years, who were systemically healthy. Each donor gave roughly 9.5 milliliters of peripheral blood, collected into EDTA-treated Vacutainer tubes. Ficoll-Paque density-gradient centrifugation was used to isolate PBMCs, with at least 6 million per sample. Total RNA, at least 6 micrograms per sample, was extracted from PBMCs with Trizol reagent. For every donor, an aliquot of PBMCs went through flow cytometry to measure the percentages of naive CD45RAhigh/CD27high T cells. Sequencing was carried out using blood. The sequence was collected from a human donor in good health.

The CDR3 corresponds to CASSLVGLDTDTQYF. The DNA sequence follows: TGTGCCAGCAGCTTAGTCGGGCTAGACACAGATACGCAGTATTTT. This chain is built from TRBV7-9 and TRBJ2-3; the D gene identity is not certain. Including cysteine and phenylalanine, the CDR3 has 15 amino acids. Only CDR3 DNA remains: 45 bases, in frame from the first base. Trimming removed 1 base from V and 2 bases from J, leaving 10 bases between the germline ends. Sequences SEHNR (CDR1) and FQNEAQ (CDR2) are obtained from the germline V gene (reference sequence).